The 27 T cell receptor beta chains presented below share a single source sample, sequenced in a study of PD-1 blockade in classical Hodgkin lymphoma. Each and every patient relapsed after autologous stem cell transplantation, and patients got differing brentuximab vedotin exposure. The assay was immunoSEQ multiplex PCR, and TCRdb's table has in-frame clones only and misses some. The sample holds about 40,000 clones, 60% to 75% seen once. The starting material was peripheral blood mononuclear cells (PBMCs), obtained at baseline. These receptors were taken from a human donor with classical Hodgkin lymphoma.

This clone was found once. The J gene is TRBJ1-5, the V gene TRBV11-1, with D perhaps TRBD1 (5 bases). Trimming pared 0 bases from V and 1 base from J, leaving 7 bases between. Germline loops: CDR1 SGHAT, CDR2 FQDESV (reference sequence). CDR3 length: 15 amino acids. The CDR3, as DNA: TGTGCCAGCAGCTTAGCAGGGGCCAGCAATCAGCCCCAGCATTTT. Translated, it gives CASSLAGASNQPQHF.

J is TRBJ1-1 and V is TRBV29-1; D gene ambiguous. Trimming took off 5 bases at V and 1 base at J, with 14 bases between the two ends. The length of the CDR3 is 14 residues. CDR1 and CDR2 from the germline V gene are SQVTM and ANQGSEA. The CDR3 loop reads CSVPSTLPNTEAFF. The DNA for the CDR3 is TGCAGCGTTCCATCGACCCTTCCGAACACTGAAGCTTTCTTT.

CDR3 sequence: CASSGAGWNEQYF. CDR3 coding DNA: TGTGCCAGTAGTGGGGCCGGGTGGAACGAGCAGTACTTC. J is TRBJ2-7 and V is TRBV19; the D gene is possibly TRBD1 (5 bases). The CDR3 has 13 residues. V lost 5 bases and J 5 bases, leaving 13 bases between the germline ends. Germline V CDR1 and CDR2: LNHDA, SQIVND (reference sequence). The full variable domain, with the rest looked up from reference TRBV19 and TRBJ2-7, is DGGITQSPKYLFRKEGQNVTLSCEQNLNHDAMYWYRQDPGQGLRLIYYSQIVNDFQKGDIAEGYSVSREKKESFPLTVTSAQKNPTAFYLCASSGAGWNEQYFGPGTRLTVT.

This chain joins TRBV30 and TRBJ1-1; weak D call: TRBD1 (5 bases). The germline V and J ends were trimmed by 0 bases and 5 bases, with 7 bases remaining between them. This CDR3 has 12 residues. CDR1 GTSNPN and CDR2 SVGIG come from the germline V gene (reference sequence). CDR3: CAWSVGGTEAFF. DNA for the CDR3: TGTGCCTGGAGTGTCGGGGGGACTGAAGCTTTCTTT.

This chain uses TRBV5-4 with TRBJ1-2, with D perhaps matching TRBD1 (6 bases). V was clipped by 0 bases and J by 6 bases, with 18 bases between them. Per the germline V gene, CDR1 is SGHNT and CDR2 is YYREEE (reference sequence). There are 16 residues in the CDR3. The CDR3 loop is CASSLANLGGGDGYTF. Here the CDR3 DNA reads TGTGCCAGCAGCTTGGCAAATCTTGGAGGGGGTGATGGCTACACCTTC.

The chain uses TRBV30 and TRBJ2-1, with unresolved D. CDR3 length: 13 amino acids. Germline assignment: CDR1 GTSNPN and CDR2 SVGIG (reference sequence). V was clipped by 7 bases and J by 6 bases, with 16 bases between them. CDR3 coding DNA: TGTGCCTCGAAAGATTTCCGAGGCAATGAGCAGTTCTTC. Protein sequence: CASKDFRGNEQFF.

In its sample, this clone ranks as medium-sized. The chain uses TRBV7-9 and TRBJ1-1, with TRBD1 identical over 8 bases. This CDR3 has 17 residues. V lost 1 base to trimming and J lost 5 bases; unmatched junction nucleotides: 12. Germline assignment: CDR1 SEHNR and CDR2 FQNEAQ (reference sequence). Written as DNA, the CDR3 is TGTGCCAGCAGCTTAGTTAGTACAGGGGGTGCGGCAACTGAAGCTTTCTTT. Its protein is CASSLVSTGGAATEAFF.

The V gene is TRBV28, the J gene TRBJ1-1, with D possibly being TRBD1 (6 bases). Germline CDR1 MDHEN, CDR2 SYDVKM. Trimming pared 3 bases from V and 7 bases from J, leaving 18 bases between. CDR3 length: 15 residues. CDR3 sequence (DNA): TGTGCCAGCAGTTTTCGGACCAGGGGTTTAGGTGAAGCTTTCTTT. Amino acids: CASSFRTRGLGEAFF.

This sequence joins TRBV29-1 and TRBJ2-7; D is perhaps TRBD1 or TRBD2 (6 bases each). Trimming stripped 7 bases from V and 4 bases from J, with 23 bases between. CDR1 and CDR2 (germline): SQVTM, ANQGSEA. CDR3 length equals 15 residues. DNA of the CDR3: TGCAGCGGCCGCGTAGGAGGGGGAGACCGGTACGAGCAGTACTTC. It codes for CSGRVGGGDRYEQYF.

V usage is TRBV27 and J usage is TRBJ1-5; 8 bases align to TRBD1. This CDR3 has 13 amino acids. The V gene's germline CDR1 is MNHEY and CDR2 SMNVEV (reference sequence). The ends lost 3 bases at V and 7 bases at J; junction bases unmatched: 2. The CDR3 nucleotides are TGTGCCAGCAGTTTTGGACAGGGACAGCCCCAGCATTTT. This gives the protein CASSFGQGQPQHF.

The chain couples TRBV10-3 to TRBJ2-5; 9 positions agree with TRBD1. The better agreement between TRBJ2-7 and the DNA end casts doubt on the J call. Per germline, CDR1 ENHRY and CDR2 SYGVKD. CDR3 length: 15 residues. The CDR3 sequence is CAISESGQGEYEQYF. The CDR3 region has the DNA TGTGCCATCAGTGAATCGGGACAGGGAGAATACGAGCAGTACTTC.

This sequence joins TRBV6-5 and TRBJ1-1, with D unresolved. Trimming left V 2 bases short and J 0 bases short, with 4 bases between. Germline CDR1 and CDR2: MNHEY and SVGAGI. This CDR3 region has 13 residues. CDR3: CASSYELNTEAFF. The CDR3 nucleotides read TGTGCCAGCAGTTACGAGCTGAACACTGAAGCTTTCTTT.

This chain links TRBV28 with TRBJ2-3; 10 bases align to TRBD2. The trim removed 8 bases at V and 6 bases at J, leaving 5 bases unmatched. The CDR3 sequence is 13 residues long. Germline V gene sequence: CDR1 MDHEN, CDR2 SYDVKM. The CDR3 sequence is CASSAGGPDTQYF. DNA for the CDR3: TGTGCCAGCTCAGCGGGAGGGCCTGATACGCAGTATTTT. Variable domain in full (rest from reference TRBV28 and TRBJ2-3): DVKVTQSSRYLVKRTGEKVFLECVQDMDHENMFWYRQDPGLGLRLIYFSYDVKMKEKGDIPEGYSVSREKKERFSLILESASTNQTSMYLCASSAGGPDTQYFGPGTRLTVL.

V usage is TRBV30 and J usage is TRBJ2-6; D possibly corresponds to TRBD1 (5 bases). Germline CDR1 is GTSNPN and CDR2 is SVGIG (reference sequence). CDR3 length: 15 amino acids. V lost 1 base and J 2 bases, leaving 9 bases between the germline ends. CDR3 DNA sequence: TGTGCCTGGAGTGAAACAGGTGCTGGGGCCAACGTCCTGACTTTC. Translation: CAWSETGAGANVLTF.

This clone has only a few counts. This rearrangement joins TRBV18 to TRBJ1-1; TRBD1 aligns across 8 bases. Looked up from germline, CDR1 is KGHSH and CDR2 is LQKENI. CDR3 length: 15 residues. Germline trimming cut 4 bases from V and 1 base from J; bases unmatched to any gene: 5. The CDR3 DNA follows: TGTGCCAGCTCACTACGGGGACAGGAGAACACTGAAGCTTTCTTT. Protein sequence: CASSLRGQENTEAFF. The variable domain in full, with the rest retrieved from reference TRBV18 and TRBJ1-1, is NAGVMQNPRHLVRRRGQEARLRCSPMKGHSHVYWYRQLPEEGLKFMVYLQKENIIDESGMPKERFSAEFPKEGPSILRIQQVVRGDSAAYFCASSLRGQENTEAFFGQGTRLTVV.

On this clone itself: The junction and the germline gene differ at one end; a read error may be behind it. This CDR3 is CAVGTSGYTGELFF. The CDR3 region has the DNA TGCGCCGTTGGGACCTCGGGTTACACCGGGGAGCTGTTTTTT. The chain has TRBV7-7 and TRBJ2-2; D tentatively reads TRBD1 or TRBD2 (5 bases each). The CDR3 loop spans 14 amino acids. Per germline, CDR1 SSHAT and CDR2 FNYEAQ (reference sequence).

This sequence joins TRBV4-1 and TRBJ1-4, with 7 bases identical to TRBD1. CDR1 MGHRA and CDR2 YSYEKL come from the germline V gene. V was pared by 1 base and J by 3 bases, with 8 bases of the junction left unmatched. The CDR3 runs 17 residues. CDR3 in DNA: TGCGCCAGCAGCCAAGTCGGGACAGTGGAGGCTAATGAAAAACTGTTTTTT. Encoded protein: CASSQVGTVEANEKLFF.

The rearrangement uses TRBV9 and TRBJ2-2; D perhaps matches TRBD1 (6 bases). CDR1 SGDLS and CDR2 YYNGEE come from the germline V gene. This CDR3 comprises 15 residues. V was pared by 4 bases and J by 4 bases, with 14 bases between. DNA for the CDR3: TGTGCCAGCAGCTTTCGGACAGACGCCACCGGGGAGCTGTTTTTT. Protein product: CASSFRTDATGELFF.

The chain couples TRBV30 to TRBJ2-7, with D uncertain. The V end was cut by 0 bases, the J end by 0 bases, with 9 bases between. Germline V gene sequence: CDR1 GTSNPN, CDR2 SVGIG (reference sequence). This CDR3 has 14 residues. The chain's CDR3 is CAWSVSVSSYEQYF. CDR3 sequence (DNA): TGTGCCTGGAGTGTTTCGGTTAGCTCCTACGAGCAGTACTTC.

A note on this clone: Other nucleotide sequences in the sample specify the same CDR3. The V and J genes are TRBV5-1 and TRBJ2-7; perhaps TRBD1 as D (6 bases). CDR1 is SGHRS, CDR2 YFSETQ, per germline. The CDR3 contains 12 residues. V was shortened by 5 bases and J by 4 bases, with 10 bases between the two germline ends. The CDR3 nucleotides are TGCGCCAGCAGGTCGGACAGTTACGAGCAGTACTTC. Its protein product is CASRSDSYEQYF.

This clone showed up just a few times. This chain's CDR3 is CAWSQAGTEAFF. CDR3 bases: TGTGCCTGGAGCCAGGCGGGGACTGAAGCTTTCTTT. The chain uses TRBV30 and TRBJ1-1; the D is unclear. The CDR3 totals 12 residues. V lost 3 bases and J 5 bases, leaving 10 bases between the germline ends. Germline V gene sequence: CDR1 GTSNPN, CDR2 SVGIG (reference sequence). The whole variable domain, remainder taken from reference TRBV30 and TRBJ1-1, is SQTIHQWPATLVQPVGSPLSLECTVEGTSNPNLYWYRQAAGRGLQLLFYSVGIGQISSEVPQNLSASRPQDRQFILSSKKLLLSDSGFYLCAWSQAGTEAFFGQGTRLTVV.

The chain uses TRBV29-1 and TRBJ1-2, with D possibly being TRBD1 (5 bases). The V and J ends lost 2 bases and 4 bases respectively, with 14 bases between them. Germline assignment: CDR1 SQVTM and CDR2 ANQGSEA. The CDR3 covers 14 residues. CDR3 nucleotides: TGCAGCGTTGAATCGACAGAGCTCCCCTATGGCTACACCTTC. It is translated as CSVESTELPYGYTF.

The J gene is TRBJ2-7, the V gene TRBV7-7, with a tentative D call TRBD1 (5 bases). Trimming cost V 1 base and J 2 bases, with 12 bases left between them. CDR3 length equals 15 residues. Germline CDR1 reads SSHAT; CDR2 reads FNYEAQ (reference sequence). The CDR3 reads CASSLGAGWTYEQYF. CDR3 DNA sequence: TGTGCCAGCAGCTTAGGAGCAGGGTGGACCTACGAGCAGTACTTC. The full variable domain, its missing parts supplied by reference TRBV7-7 and TRBJ2-7, is GAGVSQSPRYKVTKRGQDVTLRCDPISSHATLYWYQQALGQGPEFLTYFNYEAQPDKSGLPSDRFSAERPEGSISTLTIQRTEQRDSAMYRCASSLGAGWTYEQYFGPGTRLTVT.

V is TRBV5-1 and J is TRBJ2-1; the match to TRBD2 covers 16 bases. V gave up 5 bases and J gave up 8 bases; unmatched junction bases: 7. CDR1 is SGHRS, CDR2 YFSETQ, per germline. The CDR3 has 16 residues. CDR3 bases: TGCGCCAGCAGGGGACCGGGACTAGCGGGAGGGCATGAGCAGTTCTTC. Amino acids: CASRGPGLAGGHEQFF.

V is TRBV28 and J is TRBJ1-1; 8 bases are a match to TRBD1. The CDR3 extends over 15 amino acids. After removal of 5 bases from V and 3 bases from J, the junction contained 8 bases not matched to a gene. CDR1 and CDR2 (germline): MDHEN, SYDVKM. The CDR3 loop reads CASSPRDRGYTEAFF. The CDR3 region has the DNA TGTGCCAGCAGTCCCCGAGACAGGGGCTACACTGAAGCTTTCTTT.

This chain links TRBV30 with TRBJ1-2; TRBD1 is a possible D gene (6 bases). With 2 bases removed from V and 1 base from J, the gap between germline ends came to 17 bases. This CDR3 is built from 16 residues. CDR1 and CDR2 from the germline V gene are GTSNPN and SVGIG (reference sequence). In DNA, the CDR3 is TGTGCCTGGAGTTATCCACGGGGGCCCAATAACTATGGCTACACCTTC. Protein product: CAWSYPRGPNNYGYTF.

This clone is a singleton in its sample. The J gene is TRBJ1-3, the V gene TRBV19, with D hard to call. V dropped 2 bases and J dropped 1 base, with 6 bases sitting between them. Germline values: CDR1 LNHDA, CDR2 SQIVND (reference sequence). The CDR3 consists of 14 residues. CDR3 coding DNA: TGTGCCAGTAGTATATTGGGTTCTGGAAACACCATATATTTT. Protein: CASSILGSGNTIYF.